This T cell receptor beta chain was recorded in a study of Graves' ophthalmopathy and Graves' hyperthyroidism. Overall study context: Researchers obtained peripheral blood at initial diagnosis, before any treatment had begun. Whole-study findings and limits: Blood shared most expanded thyroid clonotypes above 0.001 frequency.

Turning to this clonotype: Its target is not known.

Beta-chain TCR CDR3 regions were amplified from RNA transcripts. First-round RT-PCR used HTBI primers; second-round multiplex PCR followed. Using its own MiXCR run on the multiplex PCR reads, TCRdb lists one record per CDR3 protein. The sample lists some 48,000 distinct CDR3 sequences; 50% were seen once. The V and J ends lost 10 bases and 9 bases, in that order; junction bases with no gene match: 8. This CDR3 is 12 amino acids long. From fresh peripheral blood, around 9.3 ml in volume, the PBMCs were obtained. The sequence was obtained from an adult man with Graves' ophthalmopathy. Sample: peripheral blood. The rearrangement joins TRBV12-3 or TRBV12-4 to TRBJ2-1, with 8 positions matching TRBD1. This CDR3 reads CAISTGGREQFF. CDR3 DNA sequence: TGTGCCATTTCCACAGGGGGACGTGAGCAGTTCTTC.